This entry lists 9 T cell receptor beta chains sequenced from one sample in a study of cytomegalovirus exposure and HLA in healthy donors. Here immunoSEQ multiplex PCR was the method, and the copy in TCRdb shows in-frame clones only, minus some. Seen here are 120,000 or so clones, roughly 90% observed once, and the top ten hold about 2.1%. Specimen: PBMCs. These receptor sequences come from a woman between 18 and 30 years old in good health and CMV-seronegative.

The chain has TRBV16 and TRBJ2-7; TRBD1 aligns across 8 bases. Germline V CDR1 and CDR2: KGHSY, FQNENV. V was pared by 4 bases and J by 2 bases, with 10 bases of the junction left unmatched. The CDR3 is 16 amino acids. CDR3 sequence (DNA): TGTGCCAGCAGCCCTCCCACAGGGGGTGTACCCTACGAGCAGTACTTC. It is translated as CASSPPTGGVPYEQYF.

The rearrangement uses TRBV30 and TRBJ2-3; TRBD1 might be the D (6 bases). This CDR3 region has 12 residues. Germline V gene sequence: CDR1 GTSNPN, CDR2 SVGIG (reference sequence). The V and J ends lost 0 bases and 11 bases respectively, with 12 bases between them. CDR3 amino acids: CAWSVQGQLQYF. The CDR3 coding sequence is TGTGCCTGGAGTGTACAGGGCCAATTGCAGTATTTT.

This chain uses TRBV10-2 with TRBJ1-1, with 12 bases matching TRBD1. The germline CDR1 and CDR2 sequences are WSHSY and SAAADI. Trimming took 4 bases from V and 11 from J; bases not matched to a gene: 5. This CDR3 contains 13 residues. The CDR3 region has the DNA TGCGCCAGCAGTGGCAAGGGACAGGGGGCGGCTTTCTTT. Translating it yields CASSGKGQGAAFF.

The chain uses TRBV6-5 and TRBJ2-7, with D maybe TRBD2 (6 bases). V dropped 2 bases and J dropped 2 bases, with 13 bases sitting between them. The CDR3 sequence is 15 residues long. Germline CDR1 and CDR2: MNHEY and SVGAGI. The CDR3 loop reads CASSYGGGIAYEQYF. The CDR3 nucleotides read TGTGCCAGCAGTTACGGTGGCGGGATAGCCTACGAGCAGTACTTC.

The chain has TRBV7-9 and TRBJ2-5, with 12 bases fitting TRBD2. V shed 3 bases, J shed 4 bases, and the junction held 6 bases outside the gene matches. The germline gives CDR1 SEHNR, CDR2 FQNEAQ (reference sequence). This CDR3 has 16 residues. The CDR3 DNA reads TGTGCCAGCAGCTTCGGACTAGCGGGAATTCGAGAGACCCAGTACTTC. Translating it yields CASSFGLAGIRETQYF.

As for this clone: The junction departs from germline at one end; a sequencing error may be responsible. The chain joins TRBV14 to TRBJ1-6; 7 bases are a match to TRBD1. Germline V gene sequence: CDR1 SGHDN, CDR2 FVKESK. The CDR3 totals 18 residues. The CDR3, as DNA: TGTGCCAGCAGCCAAGAAGAAGGGGGCCTTTCCTATAATTCACCCTTCCACTTT. It yields the protein CASSQEEGGLSYNSPFHF.

The chain joins TRBV27 to TRBJ2-1; 12 bases match TRBD2. With 5 bases clipped from V and 9 bases from J, the junction kept 8 bases outside the gene matches. Germline assignment: CDR1 MNHEY and CDR2 SMNVEV (reference sequence). The CDR3 loop spans 15 amino acids. The CDR3 loop is CASSPRTSGKSEQFF. Here the CDR3 DNA reads TGTGCCAGCAGTCCCCGGACTAGCGGGAAATCTGAGCAGTTCTTC.

The V gene is TRBV18, the J gene TRBJ2-7; a weak D match, TRBD2 (6 bases). CDR3 length equals 13 residues. Trimming removed 6 bases from V and 0 bases from J, with 9 bases in between. The germline V gene encodes CDR1 KGHSH and CDR2 LQKENI. DNA for the CDR3: TGTGCCAGCTCTCCGACTAGCTCCTACGAGCAGTACTTC. Translating it yields CASSPTSSYEQYF.

V and J are TRBV13 and TRBJ2-4; TRBD1 aligns across 8 bases. J was trimmed by 1 base and V by 2 bases; bases with no gene match: 1. The germline V gene encodes CDR1 PRHDT and CDR2 FYEKMQ (reference sequence). The CDR3 has 15 residues. The DNA of the CDR3 is TGTGCCAGCAGCTTATGGACAGGGGCCAAAAACATTCAGTACTTC. Encoded protein: CASSLWTGAKNIQYF.